These 18 T cell receptor beta chains originate from one sample sequenced in a study of cytomegalovirus exposure and HLA in healthy donors. Use of 60 Vbeta and 13 Jbeta primers characterized the PCR. Using immunoSEQ multiplex PCR, the repertoire was profiled, and TCRdb retains in-frame clones only, with some absent. The profile covers under 200,000 clones, with under 80% appearing a single time and about 1.4% taken by the ten largest. The sample taken for sequencing was PBMCs. The receptors stem from a woman aged 25 to 39 in good health and CMV-seronegative.

The V call is TRBV27, the J call TRBJ2-3; 8 bases are a match to TRBD2. Germline CDR1 MNHEY, CDR2 SMNVEV (reference sequence). The CDR3 has 16 amino acids. Germline trimming cut 6 bases from V and 5 bases from J; bases unmatched to any gene: 13. In nucleotides, the CDR3 is TGTGCCAGCAGCCCAATGATTGCGGGGGGCGGAGATACGCAGTATTTT. Its translation: CASSPMIAGGGDTQYF.

The sample holds a few counts of this clone. J is TRBJ2-5 and V is TRBV21-1; TRBD1, as called in the table, went unchecked against the DNA. TRBV21-1 is an annotated pseudogene. The CDR3 loop spans 13 amino acids. CDR3 coding DNA: TGTGCCAGATGGACAAGCCCATGGGAGACCCAGTACTTC. Translation: CARWTSPWETQYF.

V gene TRBV5-1 combines with J gene TRBJ1-1, with TRBD1 as a possible D gene (6 bases). CDR3 length equals 15 residues. Germline V gives CDR1 SGHRS, CDR2 YFSETQ. The ends were cut back, 0 bases at V and 2 bases at J, with 11 bases in the middle. CDR3 sequence (DNA): TGCGCCAGCAGCTTGGAAGGGGGAACAAACACTGAAGCTTTCTTT. It specifies CASSLEGGTNTEAFF.

V and J are TRBV19 and TRBJ1-3; 7 positions match TRBD1. The CDR3 runs 14 residues. Trimming removed 9 bases from V and 2 bases from J; junction bases left unmatched: 7. Germline CDR1 and CDR2: LNHDA and SQIVND (reference sequence). The CDR3 loop is CASRDRTTGNTIYF. The DNA of the CDR3 is TGTGCCAGCCGGGACAGAACGACTGGAAACACCATATATTTT.

This clone has a handful of counts. This chain connects TRBV6-4 to TRBJ2-3; 11 positions agree with TRBD2. V gave up 5 bases and J gave up 2 bases; unmatched junction bases: 6. CDR1 is MRHNA and CDR2 is SNTAGT in the germline V gene. CDR3 size: 16 residues. CDR3 DNA: TGTGCCAGCAGTCTGATTAGCGGGGGGGCCACAGATACGCAGTATTTT. Translation gives CASSLISGGATDTQYF.

There are a few counts of this clone. V usage is TRBV21-1 and J usage is TRBJ1-1; TRBD1 is taken as the D call from the table, unchecked against the DNA. TRBV21-1 constitutes a pseudogene. The CDR3 spans 17 residues. The CDR3 is CASSKESGDRVCTEAFF. In DNA, the CDR3 is TGTGCCAGCAGCAAAGAGTCTGGGGACAGGGTGTGCACTGAAGCTTTCTTT.

V usage is TRBV13 and J usage is TRBJ2-3; 12 bases map to TRBD1. V was clipped by 5 bases and J by 3 bases; unmatched bases: 6. CDR1 is PRHDT, CDR2 FYEKMQ, per germline (reference sequence). This CDR3 is 16 amino acids long. The CDR3 DNA is TGTGCCAGCAGCGATTCGGGACAGGGGGCAACAGATACGCAGTATTTT. Translation gives CASSDSGQGATDTQYF. The full variable domain, completed using reference TRBV13 and TRBJ2-3, is AAGVIQSPRHLIKEKRETATLKCYPIPRHDTVYWYQQGPGQDPQFLISFYEKMQSDKGSIPDRFSAQQFSDYHSELNMSSLELGDSALYFCASSDSGQGATDTQYFGPGTRLTVL.

The rearrangement uses TRBV5-6 and TRBJ2-3; 10 bases align to TRBD2. This CDR3 comprises 16 residues. From germline, CDR1 is SGHDT and CDR2 YYEEEE. J was trimmed by 4 bases and V by 4 bases; bases with no gene match: 9. CDR3: CASSLSSGGWPDTQYF. In nucleotides, the CDR3 is TGTGCCAGCAGCCTGAGTAGCGGGGGGTGGCCAGATACGCAGTATTTT. The complete variable domain, with remaining parts taken from reference TRBV5-6 and TRBJ2-3, reads DAGVTQSPTHLIKTRGQQVTLRCSPKSGHDTVSWYQQALGQGPQFIFQYYEEEERQRGNFPDRFSGHQFPNYSSELNVNALLLGDSALYLCASSLSSGGWPDTQYFGPGTRLTVL.

The chain employs TRBV5-4 and TRBJ1-2; the match to TRBD1 covers 9 bases. This CDR3 comprises 15 residues. The V gene's germline CDR1 is SGHNT and CDR2 YYREEE (reference sequence). V was clipped by 3 bases and J by 5 bases; unmatched bases: 8. The CDR3 spells CASSSPGQGYYGYTF. For the CDR3, the DNA is TGTGCCAGCAGCTCGCCGGGACAGGGATATTATGGCTACACCTTC.

V gene TRBV30 combines with J gene TRBJ1-6, with D maybe TRBD1 (6 bases). The CDR3 runs to 17 residues. The V end lost 0 bases, the J end lost 6 bases, and 18 bases lay between the germline ends. CDR1 is GTSNPN, CDR2 SVGIG, per germline (reference sequence). Written as DNA, the CDR3 is TGTGCCTGGAGTGTTACAGGGTCCTGGGGCCTTAATTCACCCCTCCACTTT. This codes for CAWSVTGSWGLNSPLHF.

V gene TRBV21-1 combines with J gene TRBJ2-3; TRBD2 is the table's D call, not checked against the DNA. TRBV21-1 is a known pseudogene. The CDR3 length is 16 residues. The CDR3 region has the DNA TGTGCCACCCTGAAGACGGGGGTTGATAGCACAGATACGCAGTATTTT. Protein product: CATLKTGVDSTDTQYF.

V is TRBV4-2 and J is TRBJ2-3, with 9 bases fitting TRBD2. The CDR3 covers 17 residues. V trimming: 4 bases; J trimming: 2 bases; junction bases outside the gene matches: 10. CDR1 and CDR2 (germline): LGHNA, YNFKEQ. The CDR3 loop reads CASSLTTSGGHTDTQYF. CDR3 nucleotides: TGTGCCAGCAGCCTCACGACCAGCGGGGGGCACACAGATACGCAGTATTTT.

This clone was seen only a few times. The chain employs TRBV7-2 and TRBJ1-1; D is possibly TRBD1 (6 bases). The CDR3 consists of 15 residues. Trimming removed 3 bases at V and 4 bases at J, with 15 bases between. Germline assignment: CDR1 SGHTA and CDR2 FQGNSA. The CDR3 DNA is TGTGCCAGCAGCTTCCGCGGGGGCACGGGCACTGAAGCTTTCTTT. It yields the protein CASSFRGGTGTEAFF.

The rearrangement joins TRBV6-6 to TRBJ2-3, with 10 bases fitting TRBD2. The CDR3 extends over 15 amino acids. The germline V gene has CDR1 MNHNY and CDR2 SVGAGI (reference sequence). J gave up 3 bases and V 4 bases, and 4 bases lay outside the gene matches. The CDR3 DNA reads TGTGCCAGCAGTTCCTTAGCGGGGGGTACAGATACGCAGTATTTT. It translates to CASSSLAGGTDTQYF.

This clone appeared once. The V and J genes are TRBV7-2 and TRBJ2-2; TRBD2 matches 7 bases. V shed 5 bases, J shed 0 bases, and the junction held 3 bases outside the gene matches. The CDR3 has 15 residues. Germline values: CDR1 SGHTA, CDR2 FQGNSA. CDR3 DNA: TGTGCCAGCAGCCACCGGGGGGCGAACACCGGGGAGCTGTTTTTT. Translation: CASSHRGANTGELFF.

Only one count was recorded for this clone. The chain combines TRBV5-1 with TRBJ2-7, with unresolved D. Germline V gene data show CDR1 as SGHRS and CDR2 as YFSETQ. Trimming took off 4 bases at V and 4 bases at J, with 12 bases between the two ends. CDR3 length: 13 residues. The CDR3 loop reads CASSPEAGYEQYF. The DNA for the CDR3 is TGCGCCAGCAGCCCCGAAGCAGGATACGAGCAGTACTTC.

This clone has only a few counts. At the DNA level, this CDR3 is encoded by other sequences in the same sample as well. V gene TRBV5-1 combines with J gene TRBJ1-1; 7 bases are shared with TRBD1. The CDR3 is 15 amino acids. After removal of 3 bases from V and 1 base from J, the junction contained 6 bases not matched to a gene. Germline CDR1 reads SGHRS; CDR2 reads YFSETQ. The CDR3 protein is CASSSGRQGNTEAFF. The DNA for the CDR3 is TGCGCCAGCAGCTCGGGACGACAGGGGAACACTGAAGCTTTCTTT.

V gene TRBV15 combines with J gene TRBJ2-1; the match to TRBD2 covers 7 bases. J lost 8 bases, V lost 1 base, and 11 bases had no gene match. CDR1 and CDR2 (germline): LNHNV, YYDKDF (reference sequence). There are 16 residues in the CDR3. The CDR3 protein is CATSRAAGRGIDEQFF. CDR3 coding DNA: TGTGCCACCAGCAGAGCCGCGGGGCGGGGGATCGATGAGCAGTTCTTC.